This TCR beta chain was captured by sequencing in a study of sequential checkpoint blockade in melanoma. Study-wide context: After nivolumab or ipilimumab alone, some 20 patients had week-13 rebiopsies.

Germline V CDR1 and CDR2: MNHGY, SAAAGT. CDR3 length: 14 residues. Trimming removed 10 bases at V and 2 bases at J, with 18 bases between. Noted treatment: randomized to nivolumab then ipilimumab (arm A) or the reverse (arm B). Patients had received no earlier DNA-damaging chemotherapy. Profiling relied on immunoSEQ multiplex PCR, and the TCRdb table lists in-frame clones only, not all of them. This table holds some 40,000 clones, about 30% found once. The specimen was tumor tissue (inferred from file names), collected from a patient given nivolumab and ipilimumab in sequence. This sequence originates from a human donor with melanoma. The chain is built from TRBV6-8 and TRBJ2-7; D may correspond to TRBD1 or TRBD2 (5 bases each). The DNA for the CDR3 is TGTGCCATCCGAGGGGACGGCACGACCTACGAGCAGTACTTC. This gives the protein CAIRGDGTTYEQYF.